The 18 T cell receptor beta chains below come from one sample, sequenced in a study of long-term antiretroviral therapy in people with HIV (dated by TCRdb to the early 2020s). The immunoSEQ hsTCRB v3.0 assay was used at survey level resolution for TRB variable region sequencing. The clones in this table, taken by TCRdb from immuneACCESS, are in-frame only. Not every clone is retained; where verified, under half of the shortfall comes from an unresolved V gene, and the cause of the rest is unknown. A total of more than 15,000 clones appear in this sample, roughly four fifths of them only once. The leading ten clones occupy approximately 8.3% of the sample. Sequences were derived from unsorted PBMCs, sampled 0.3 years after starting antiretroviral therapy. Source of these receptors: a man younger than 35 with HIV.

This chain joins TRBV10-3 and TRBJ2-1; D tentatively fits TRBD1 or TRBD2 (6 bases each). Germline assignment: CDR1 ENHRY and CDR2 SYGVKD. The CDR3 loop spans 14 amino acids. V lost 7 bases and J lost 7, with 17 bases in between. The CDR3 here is CAINRAGEANEQFF. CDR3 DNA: TGTGCCATCAATCGGGCAGGGGAGGCGAATGAGCAGTTCTTC.

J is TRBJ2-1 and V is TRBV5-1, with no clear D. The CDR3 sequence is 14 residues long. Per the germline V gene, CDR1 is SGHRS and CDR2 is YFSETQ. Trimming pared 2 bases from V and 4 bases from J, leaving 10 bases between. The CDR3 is CASSFPDGYNEQFF. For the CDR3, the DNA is TGCGCCAGCAGCTTTCCGGACGGATACAATGAGCAGTTCTTC. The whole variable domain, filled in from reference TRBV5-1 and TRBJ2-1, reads KAGVTQTPRYLIKTRGQQVTLSCSPISGHRSVSWYQQTPGQGLQFLFEYFSETQRNKGNFPGRFSGRQFSNSRSEMNVSTLELGDSALYLCASSFPDGYNEQFFGPGTRLTVL.

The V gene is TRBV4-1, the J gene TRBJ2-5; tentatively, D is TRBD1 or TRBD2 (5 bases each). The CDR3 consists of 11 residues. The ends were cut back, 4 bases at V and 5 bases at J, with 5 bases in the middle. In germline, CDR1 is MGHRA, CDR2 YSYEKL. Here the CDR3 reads CASSRGETQYF. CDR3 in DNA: TGCGCCAGCAGCCGGGGGGAGACCCAGTACTTC.

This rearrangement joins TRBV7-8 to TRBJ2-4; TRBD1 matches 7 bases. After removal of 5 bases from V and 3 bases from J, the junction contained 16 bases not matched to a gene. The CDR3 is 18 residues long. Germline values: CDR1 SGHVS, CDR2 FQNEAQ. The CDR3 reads CASSPLQGRTGVKNIQYF. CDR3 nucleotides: TGTGCCAGCAGCCCTCTACAAGGTCGAACAGGGGTCAAAAACATTCAGTACTTC.

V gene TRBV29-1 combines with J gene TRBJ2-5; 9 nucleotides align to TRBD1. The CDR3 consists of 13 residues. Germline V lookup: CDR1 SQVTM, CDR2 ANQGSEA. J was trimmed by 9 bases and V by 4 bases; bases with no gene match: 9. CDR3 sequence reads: CSVAPGQGISQYF. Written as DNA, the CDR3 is TGCAGCGTTGCCCCGGGACAGGGTATTTCCCAGTACTTC.

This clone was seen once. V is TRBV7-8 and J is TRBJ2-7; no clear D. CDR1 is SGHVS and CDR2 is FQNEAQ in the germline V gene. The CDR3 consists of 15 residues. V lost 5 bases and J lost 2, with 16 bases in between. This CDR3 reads CASSPDGRNPYEQYF. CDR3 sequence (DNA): TGTGCCAGCAGCCCCGATGGCCGAAACCCCTACGAGCAGTACTTC.

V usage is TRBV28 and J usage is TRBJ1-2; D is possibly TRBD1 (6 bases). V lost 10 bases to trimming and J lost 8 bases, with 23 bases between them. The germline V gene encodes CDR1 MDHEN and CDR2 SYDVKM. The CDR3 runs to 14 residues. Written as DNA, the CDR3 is TGTGCCATTTCTCGACAGGATCTCATTGAGGGCTACACCTTC. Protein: CAISRQDLIEGYTF.

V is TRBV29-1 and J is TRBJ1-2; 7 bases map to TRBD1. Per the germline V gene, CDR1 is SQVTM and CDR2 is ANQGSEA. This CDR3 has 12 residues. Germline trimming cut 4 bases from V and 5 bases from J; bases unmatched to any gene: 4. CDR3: CSVGTGRYGYTF. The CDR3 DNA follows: TGCAGCGTTGGGACAGGCCGTTATGGCTACACCTTC.

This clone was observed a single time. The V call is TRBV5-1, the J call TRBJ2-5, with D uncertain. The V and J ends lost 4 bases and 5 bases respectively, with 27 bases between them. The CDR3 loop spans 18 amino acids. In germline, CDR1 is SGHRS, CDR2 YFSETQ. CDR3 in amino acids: CASSPEGVSLLPGETQYF. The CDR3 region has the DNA TGCGCCAGCAGCCCGGAAGGCGTCAGCCTTCTACCTGGGGAGACCCAGTACTTC.

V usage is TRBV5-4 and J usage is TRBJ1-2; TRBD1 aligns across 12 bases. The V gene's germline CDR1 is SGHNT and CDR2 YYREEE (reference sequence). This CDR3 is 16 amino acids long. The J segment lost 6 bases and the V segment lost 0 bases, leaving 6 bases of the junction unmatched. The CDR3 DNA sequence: TGTGCCAGCAGCTTGGCATCGGGACAGGGGGCCAATGGCTACACCTTC. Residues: CASSLASGQGANGYTF.

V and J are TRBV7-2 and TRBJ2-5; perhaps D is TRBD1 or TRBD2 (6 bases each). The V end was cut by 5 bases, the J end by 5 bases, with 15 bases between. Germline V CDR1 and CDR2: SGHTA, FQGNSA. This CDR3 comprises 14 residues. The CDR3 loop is CASSPEGGRETQYF. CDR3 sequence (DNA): TGTGCCAGCAGCCCCGAAGGGGGGCGGGAGACCCAGTACTTC.

The CDR3 DNA reads TGTGCCAGCAGCTCCCGGGACAGCGGCTTCTATGGCTACACCTTC. This codes for CASSSRDSGFYGYTF. The chain employs TRBV7-8 and TRBJ1-2, with 7 bases lining up with TRBD1. Germline CDR1 and CDR2: SGHVS and FQNEAQ. The trim removed 4 bases at V and 4 bases at J, leaving 9 bases unmatched. The CDR3 covers 15 residues.

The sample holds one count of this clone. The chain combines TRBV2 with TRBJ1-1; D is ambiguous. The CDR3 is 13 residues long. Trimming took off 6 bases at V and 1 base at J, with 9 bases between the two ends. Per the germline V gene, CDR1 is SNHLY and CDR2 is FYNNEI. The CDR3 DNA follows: TGTGCCAGCAGGGTGGAGGGGAACACTGAAGCTTTCTTT. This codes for CASRVEGNTEAFF.

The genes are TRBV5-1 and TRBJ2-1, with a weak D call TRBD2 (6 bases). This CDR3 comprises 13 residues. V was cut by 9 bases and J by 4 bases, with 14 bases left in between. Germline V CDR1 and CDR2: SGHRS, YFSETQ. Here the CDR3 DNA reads TGCGCCACCACGGGGGAGGATTACAATGAGCAGTTCTTC. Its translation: CATTGEDYNEQFF.

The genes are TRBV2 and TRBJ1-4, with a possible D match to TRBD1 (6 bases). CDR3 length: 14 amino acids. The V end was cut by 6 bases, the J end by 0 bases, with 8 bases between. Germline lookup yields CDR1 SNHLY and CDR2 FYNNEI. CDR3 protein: CASRRTATNEKLFF. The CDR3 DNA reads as TGTGCCAGCAGAAGGACAGCAACTAATGAAAAACTGTTTTTT.

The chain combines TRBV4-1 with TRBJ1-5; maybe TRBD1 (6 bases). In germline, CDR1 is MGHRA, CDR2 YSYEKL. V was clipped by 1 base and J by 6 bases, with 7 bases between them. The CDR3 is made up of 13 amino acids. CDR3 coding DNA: TGCGCCAGCAGCCAAGGAGGGGGTCAGCCCCAGCATTTT. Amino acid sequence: CASSQGGGQPQHF.

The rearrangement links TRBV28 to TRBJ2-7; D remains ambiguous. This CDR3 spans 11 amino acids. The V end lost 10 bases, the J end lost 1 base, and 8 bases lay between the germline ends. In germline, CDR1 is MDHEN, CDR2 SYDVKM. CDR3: CATLNSYEQYF. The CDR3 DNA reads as TGTGCCACGCTAAATTCCTACGAGCAGTACTTC.

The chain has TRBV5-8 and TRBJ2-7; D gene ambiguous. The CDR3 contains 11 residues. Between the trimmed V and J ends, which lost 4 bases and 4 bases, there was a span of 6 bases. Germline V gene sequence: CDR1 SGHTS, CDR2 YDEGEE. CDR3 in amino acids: CASSPLYEQYF. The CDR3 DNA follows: TGTGCCAGCAGCCCACTGTACGAGCAGTACTTC.